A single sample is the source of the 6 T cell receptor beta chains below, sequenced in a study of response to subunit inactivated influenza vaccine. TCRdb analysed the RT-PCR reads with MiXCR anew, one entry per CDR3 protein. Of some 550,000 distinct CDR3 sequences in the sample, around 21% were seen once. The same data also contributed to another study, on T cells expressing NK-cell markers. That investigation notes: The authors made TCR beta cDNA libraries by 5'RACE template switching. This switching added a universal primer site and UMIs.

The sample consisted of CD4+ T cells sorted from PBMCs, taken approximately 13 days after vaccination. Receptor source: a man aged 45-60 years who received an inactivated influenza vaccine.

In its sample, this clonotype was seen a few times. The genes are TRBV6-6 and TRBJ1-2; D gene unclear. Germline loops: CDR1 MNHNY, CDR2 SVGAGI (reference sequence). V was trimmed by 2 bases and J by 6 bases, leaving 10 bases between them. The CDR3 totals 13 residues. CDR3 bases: TGTGCCAGCAGTTACGTTCGGACCGATGGCTACACCTTC. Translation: CASSYVRTDGYTF.

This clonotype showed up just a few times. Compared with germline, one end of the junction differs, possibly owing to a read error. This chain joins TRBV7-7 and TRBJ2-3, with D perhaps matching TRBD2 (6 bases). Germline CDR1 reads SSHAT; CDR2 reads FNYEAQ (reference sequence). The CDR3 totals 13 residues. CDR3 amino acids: CASSTGAGGAQYF. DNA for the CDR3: TGTGCTAGCAGCACCGGGGCCGGGGGTGCGCAGTATTTT.

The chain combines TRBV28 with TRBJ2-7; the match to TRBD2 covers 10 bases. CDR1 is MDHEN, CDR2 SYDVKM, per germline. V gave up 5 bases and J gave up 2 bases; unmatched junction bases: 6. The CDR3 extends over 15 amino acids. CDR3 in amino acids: CASSPGLAEAYEQYF. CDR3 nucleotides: TGTGCCAGCAGTCCCGGACTAGCGGAAGCCTACGAGCAGTACTTC.

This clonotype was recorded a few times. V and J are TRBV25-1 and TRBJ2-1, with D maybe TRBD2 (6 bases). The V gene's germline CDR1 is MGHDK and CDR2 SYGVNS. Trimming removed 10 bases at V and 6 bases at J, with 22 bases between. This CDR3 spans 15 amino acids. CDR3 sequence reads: CATSTGTSRGNEQFF. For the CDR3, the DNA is TGTGCCACCTCGACCGGGACTTCAAGGGGCAATGAGCAGTTCTTC.

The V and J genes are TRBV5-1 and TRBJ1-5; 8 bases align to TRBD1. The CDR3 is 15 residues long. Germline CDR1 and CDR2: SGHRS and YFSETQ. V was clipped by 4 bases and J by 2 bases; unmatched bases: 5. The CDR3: CASSATGVRNQPQHF. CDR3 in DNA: TGCGCCAGCAGCGCGACAGGGGTCCGCAATCAGCCCCAGCATTTT.

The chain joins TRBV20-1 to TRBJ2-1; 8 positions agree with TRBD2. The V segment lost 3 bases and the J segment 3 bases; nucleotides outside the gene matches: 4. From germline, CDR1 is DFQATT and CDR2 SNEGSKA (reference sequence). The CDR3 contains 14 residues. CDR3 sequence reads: CSASGGAFYNEQFF. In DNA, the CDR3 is TGCAGTGCTAGCGGGGGGGCTTTCTACAATGAGCAGTTCTTC.